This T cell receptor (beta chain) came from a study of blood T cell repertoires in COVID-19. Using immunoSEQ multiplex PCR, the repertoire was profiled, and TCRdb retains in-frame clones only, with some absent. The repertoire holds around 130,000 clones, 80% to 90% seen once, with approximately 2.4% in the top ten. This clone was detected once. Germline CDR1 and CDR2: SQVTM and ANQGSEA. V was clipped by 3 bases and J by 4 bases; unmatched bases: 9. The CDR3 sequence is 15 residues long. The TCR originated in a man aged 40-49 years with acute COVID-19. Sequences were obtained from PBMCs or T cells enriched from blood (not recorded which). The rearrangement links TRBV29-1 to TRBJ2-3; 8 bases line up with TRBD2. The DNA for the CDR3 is TGCAGCGTTGATAGCTCAGCGGGAGACCCAGATACGCAGTATTTT. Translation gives CSVDSSAGDPDTQYF.